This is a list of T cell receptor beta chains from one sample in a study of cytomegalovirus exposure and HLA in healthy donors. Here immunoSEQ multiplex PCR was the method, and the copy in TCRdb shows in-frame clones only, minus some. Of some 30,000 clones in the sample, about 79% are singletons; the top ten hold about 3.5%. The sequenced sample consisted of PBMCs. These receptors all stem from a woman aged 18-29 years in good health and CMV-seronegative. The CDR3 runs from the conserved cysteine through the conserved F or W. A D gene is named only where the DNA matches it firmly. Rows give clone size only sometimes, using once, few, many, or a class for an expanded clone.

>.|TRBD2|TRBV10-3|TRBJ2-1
CAISWTSGSYNEQFF
TGTGCCATCAGTTGGACTAGCGGGTCATACAATGAGCAGTTCTTC
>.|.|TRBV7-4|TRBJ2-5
CASRFLGTPLKETQYF
TGTGCCAGCAGGTTCCTCGGGACTCCTCTCAAAGAGACCCAGTACTTC
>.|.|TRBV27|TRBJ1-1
CASSLRGLNTEAFF
TGTGCCAGCAGTTTACGGGGATTGAACACTGAAGCTTTCTTT
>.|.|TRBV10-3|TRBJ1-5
CAISEEVSNQPQHF
TGTGCCATCAGTGAGGAGGTTAGCAATCAGCCCCAGCATTTT
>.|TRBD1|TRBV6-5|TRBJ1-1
CASSRSGQVAQAFF
TGTGCCAGCAGCCGATCGGGACAGGTCGCCCAAGCTTTCTTT
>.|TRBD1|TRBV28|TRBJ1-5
CASSLWDRDGQPQHF
TGTGCCAGCAGTTTGTGGGACAGGGACGGTCAGCCCCAGCATTTT
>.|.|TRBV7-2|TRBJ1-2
CASSLEIGRPGVGYTF
TGTGCCAGCAGCTTAGAAATTGGCAGGCCAGGGGTTGGCTACACCTTC
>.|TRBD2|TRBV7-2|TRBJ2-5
CASSFVGSGGAGTQYF
TGTGCCAGCAGCTTCGTGGGTAGCGGGGGGGCTGGGACCCAGTACTTC
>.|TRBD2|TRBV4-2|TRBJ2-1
CASSPTPASGGLNEQFF
TGTGCCAGCAGCCCAACTCCGGCTAGCGGGGGGTTAAATGAGCAGTTCTTC
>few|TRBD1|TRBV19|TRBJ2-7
CATQAGGQGSYEQYF
TGTGCCACCCAAGCAGGGGGACAGGGGTCCTACGAGCAGTACTTC
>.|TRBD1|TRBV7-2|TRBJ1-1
CASSFMEGANTEAFF
TGTGCCAGCAGCTTTATGGAGGGGGCAAACACTGAAGCTTTCTTT
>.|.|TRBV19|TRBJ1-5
CASSIPGGAQPQHF
TGTGCCAGTAGTATTCCAGGCGGGGCCCAGCCCCAGCATTTT
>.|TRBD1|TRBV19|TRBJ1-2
CASSIGATGETNYGYTF
TGTGCCAGTAGTATCGGGGCGACAGGGGAGACTAACTATGGCTACACCTTC
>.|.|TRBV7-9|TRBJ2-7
CASSWDWHEQYF
TGTGCCAGCAGCTGGGACTGGCACGAGCAGTACTTC